This T cell receptor (beta chain) originates from a study of OX40 agonist ivuxolimab in advanced cancers. Study-wide context: Patients were treated with ivuxolimab, an agonistic anti-OX40 (CD134) antibody. Of the patients, three showed partial responses, one with hepatocellular carcinoma and two with cutaneous melanoma. The eligibility criteria allowed prior anti-PD-1, anti-PD-L1 or anti-CTLA-4 therapy, and approximately 40% had some.

This clone was detected only once. The cohort excluded patients with autoimmune disease history or systemic immunosuppression. The method was immunoSEQ multiplex PCR; TCRdb's version includes in-frame clones alone and lacks a portion of them. This sample yields some 97,000 clones, of which roughly 90% are seen a single time; about 0.15% belongs to the top ten. The sequenced sample was CD4+ or CD8+ T cells sorted from blood, obtained in a trial of the OX40 agonist ivuxolimab. This TCR derives from an adult with an advanced solid tumor such as melanoma, head and neck, liver or kidney cancer.

The CDR3 DNA reads as TGTGCCAGCTCACCCCAGGGTATGAACTATGGCTACACCTTC. Translated, it gives CASSPQGMNYGYTF. The chain couples TRBV18 to TRBJ1-2; a possible D gene is TRBD1 (5 bases). The V end was cut by 3 bases, the J end by 2 bases, with 10 bases between. CDR1 is KGHSH and CDR2 is LQKENI in the germline V gene. The CDR3 loop spans 14 amino acids.